Listed below are T cell receptor beta chains from one sample, sequenced in a study of spatial heterogeneity in lung cancer. MiXCR, run by TCRdb on the 5' RACE reads, gives a single entry per CDR3 protein. Among around 4,800 distinct CDR3 sequences listed, roughly 23% were seen once. The sample here was lung tumor tissue, taken at surgery. These receptor sequences come from a male donor with early-stage non-small cell lung cancer. The CDR3 runs from the conserved cysteine through the conserved F or W. The D gene is left open where the match is weak. Where a row states a size, it is once, few, many or the class of an expanded clone; other rows omit it.

size,D,V,CDR3
NA,NA,TRBV7-2,CASSQLPGGNQPQHF
medium-sized,NA,TRBV4-3,CASSQEPDISNTGELFF
few,TRBD1,TRBV7-2,CASSTQPGQGYNEQFF
medium-sized,NA,TRBV5-4,CASSLARGNTGELFF
medium-sized,TRBD2,TRBV12-3/TRBV12-4,CASSGGPYEQYF
medium-sized,NA,TRBV12-3/TRBV12-4,CASTPDRWGEKLFF
NA,NA,TRBV5-4,CASSLVQGGYTF
few,NA,TRBV21-1,CASSKPTSYEQYF
once,NA,TRBV28,CASSSTGNDGTDTQYF
NA,TRBD1,TRBV7-9,CASSVDRGTEAFF
few,NA,TRBV20-1,CSARDFGEQYF
large,TRBD1,TRBV7-9,CASIRTGANTGELFF
NA,NA,TRBV7-6,CASSRQTAAGEQYF
NA,NA,TRBV20-1,CSASPSHRNTEAFF
NA,TRBD1,TRBV5-6,CASRLTGFTEAFF
NA,TRBD2,TRBV7-2,CASSLATPPASGREGEQFF
NA,NA,TRBV23-1,CASSFARGPLNEKLFF
few,TRBD1,TRBV5-1,CASSGGQLNTEAFF
NA,NA,TRBV27,CASSLGVYQPQHF
NA,NA,TRBV12-3/TRBV12-4,CASSLGPASEAFF
NA,TRBD2,TRBV7-8,CASSFLSGGSTDTQYF
many,TRBD1,TRBV20-1,CSARGTEINSPLHF
NA,NA,TRBV12-3/TRBV12-4,CASSLSHTDEQYF
NA,NA,TRBV19,CASPAYSGELFF
NA,TRBD2,TRBV29-1,CSVGTSGTYEQYF